Described below is a single T cell receptor beta chain sequence and its context. Its antigen is still unknown. This entry is derived from a study of T cells in Graves' hyperthyroidism and ophthalmopathy. TCR beta CDR3 regions were amplified from RNA. When the TCR CDR3 underwent first-round RT-PCR, the HTBI primer set was used. TCRdb itself ran the multiplex PCR reads through MiXCR, one entry per CDR3 protein. The repertoire consists of fewer than 400,000 distinct CDR3 sequences, with roughly 25% occurring once and the leading ten covering 73%. After removal of 4 bases from V and 10 bases from J, the junction contained 6 bases not matched to a gene. The germline V gene encodes CDR1 SGHNT and CDR2 YENEEA. The CDR3 runs to 14 residues. Study-wide findings and caveats: In simple terms, a model built on 13 V-J features told ophthalmopathy apart from stable hyperthyroidism. Blood also carried most thyroid clonotypes expanded above 0.001.

Every diagnosis used clinical symptoms, serum thyroxine and TRAb, thyroid ultrasound and orbital computed tomography. V is TRBV11-3 and J is TRBJ1-6, with 8 nucleotides matching TRBD1. Specimen: blood. The receptor's source is a middle-aged man with Graves' hyperthyroidism. Here the CDR3 reads CASSYGQGNSPLHF. In DNA, the CDR3 is TGTGCCAGCAGCTACGGACAGGGTAACTCACCCCTCCACTTT. The full variable domain, its missing parts supplied by reference TRBV11-3 and TRBJ1-6, is EAGVVQSPRYKIIEKKQPVAFWCNPISGHNTLYWYLQNLGQGPELLIRYENEEAVDDSQLPKDRFSAERLKGVDSTLKIQPAELGDSAVYLCASSYGQGNSPLHFGNGTRLTVT.